This T cell receptor beta chain is from a study of CD4+ T cells in melanoma. Study-wide findings and caveats: In melanoma, neoantigen-specific CD4+ T cells reportedly differed in differentiation state.

On this clone: Its antigen is undetermined.

This table comes from immunoSEQ multiplex PCR, and its TCRdb copy is limited to in-frame clones, with some not included. Among under 20,000 clones listed, 80% to 90% were seen once. The CDR3 is made up of 17 amino acids. Per the germline V gene, CDR1 is MGHRA and CDR2 is YSYEKL. Trimming took off 4 bases at V and 9 bases at J, with 22 bases between the two ends. The chain combines TRBV4-1 with TRBJ1-6, with TRBD1 as a possible D gene (6 bases). The sequenced sample consisted of cells from a culture (not recorded whether cultured in vitro). The sequence was collected from a human donor with melanoma. DNA for the CDR3: TGCGCCAGCAGCCCAGGCATCCTACAGGGTGAGGGTTCACCCCTCCACTTT. Translated, it gives CASSPGILQGEGSPLHF.